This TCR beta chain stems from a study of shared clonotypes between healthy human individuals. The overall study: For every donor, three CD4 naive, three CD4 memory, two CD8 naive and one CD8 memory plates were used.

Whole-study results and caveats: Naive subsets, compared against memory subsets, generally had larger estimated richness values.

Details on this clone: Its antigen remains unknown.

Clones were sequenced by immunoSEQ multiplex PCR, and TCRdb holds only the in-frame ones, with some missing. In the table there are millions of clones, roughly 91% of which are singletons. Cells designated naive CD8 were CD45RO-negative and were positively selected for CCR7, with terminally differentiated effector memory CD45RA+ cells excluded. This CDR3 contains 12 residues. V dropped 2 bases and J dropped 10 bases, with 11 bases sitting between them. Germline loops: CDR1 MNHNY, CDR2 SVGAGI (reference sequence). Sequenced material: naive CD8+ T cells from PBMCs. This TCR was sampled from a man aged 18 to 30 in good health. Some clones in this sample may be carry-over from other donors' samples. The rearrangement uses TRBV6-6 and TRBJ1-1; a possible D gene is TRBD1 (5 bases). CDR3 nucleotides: TGTGCCAGCAGTTACGGGCAGGGTGGAGCTTTCTTT. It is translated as CASSYGQGGAFF.